Sequencing of this T cell receptor (beta chain) was carried out in a study of shared clonotypes between healthy human individuals. The genomic DNA of each subset was split evenly across several immunoSEQ plates. Some clones are missing from TCRdb's copy, which holds only in-frame ones; the method was immunoSEQ multiplex PCR. This repertoire shows 2,100,000 or so clones, approximately 95% found once; its top ten account for roughly 0.13%. Germline assignment: CDR1 SGHTA and CDR2 FQGNSA. The CDR3 is 13 residues long. The V end lost 5 bases, the J end lost 4 bases, and 9 bases lay between the germline ends.

The chain is built from TRBV7-2 and TRBJ1-5, with a weak D call TRBD1 (5 bases). This TCR was sampled from a man aged 18 to 35 in good health. The material sequenced was naive CD4+ T cells sorted from blood. Subset in this sample: CD45RA+ positively selected. CDR3: CASSPDKNQPQHF. As DNA, the CDR3 is TGTGCCAGCAGCCCGGACAAAAATCAGCCCCAGCATTTT.